This T cell receptor (beta chain) was documented in a study of cytomegalovirus exposure and HLA in healthy donors. The length of the CDR3 is 15 residues. Germline V lookup: CDR1 LGHNT, CDR2 FRNRAP. V lost 5 bases, J lost 8 bases, and 14 bases stayed unmatched. The PCR had 60 Vbeta and 13 Jbeta primers. Here immunoSEQ multiplex PCR was the method, and the copy in TCRdb shows in-frame clones only, minus some. Here the sample spans more than 95,000 clones, 80% being singletons. Study-level findings and limits: HLA alleles were associated with roughly 15,000 TCR beta sequences in a later analysis at 0.05 false discovery rate. Cytomegalovirus association was listed for around 170 TCR beta chains. Previously analyzed data showed that most TCR beta V segments were productive at a frequency of about 87% or about 30%.

Note on this clone: The antigen is undetermined.

At sampling all donors were nominally healthy, likely with unrecorded immune exposures. The sample comprised PBMCs. The chain has TRBV12-5 and TRBJ1-2, with 7 bases identical to TRBD1. The TCR was taken from a man under 40 in good health and CMV-seropositive. This chain's CDR3 is CASGPLTGFEPGYTF. CDR3 DNA: TGTGCTAGTGGTCCCCTGACAGGGTTCGAGCCGGGCTACACCTTC. The entire variable domain, with the rest obtained from reference TRBV12-5 and TRBJ1-2, is as follows: DARVTQTPRHKVTEMGQEVTMRCQPILGHNTVFWYRQTMMQGLELLAYFRNRAPLDDSGMPKDRFSAEMPDATLATLKIQPSEPRDSAVYFCASGPLTGFEPGYTFGSGTRLTVV.